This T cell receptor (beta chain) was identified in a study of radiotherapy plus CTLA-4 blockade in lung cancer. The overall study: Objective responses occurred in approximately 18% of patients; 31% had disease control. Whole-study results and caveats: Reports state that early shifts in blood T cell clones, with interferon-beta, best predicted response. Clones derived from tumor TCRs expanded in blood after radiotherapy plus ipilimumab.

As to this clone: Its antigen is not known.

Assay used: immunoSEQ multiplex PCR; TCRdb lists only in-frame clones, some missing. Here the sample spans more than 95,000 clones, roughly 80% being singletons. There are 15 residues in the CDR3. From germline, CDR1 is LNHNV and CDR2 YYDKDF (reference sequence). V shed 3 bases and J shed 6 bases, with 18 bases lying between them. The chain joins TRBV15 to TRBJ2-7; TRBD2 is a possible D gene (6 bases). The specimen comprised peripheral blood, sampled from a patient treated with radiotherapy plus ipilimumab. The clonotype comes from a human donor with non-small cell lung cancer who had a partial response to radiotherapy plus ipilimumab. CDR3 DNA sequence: TGTGCCACCAGCAGGGAACCGGGACTCCCTCGCGAGCAGTACTTC. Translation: CATSREPGLPREQYF.